This entry features one T cell receptor beta chain sequence. Its antigen is as yet unknown. The TCR beta libraries used 2 to 2.5 micrograms of genomic DNA that came from cryopreserved PBMCs. The data were obtained in a study of cytotoxic CD8 clonotypes in ibrutinib-treated CLL. Study-level background: Sequenced samples delivered averages of roughly 250,000 productive templates and 80,000 to 100,000 productive rearrangements. Study-wide results and caveats: The public clonotypes identified were infrequent and showed contraction or stability on treatment.

This CDR3 has 15 amino acids. V lost 4 bases, J lost 2 bases, and 15 bases lay in between. The germline gives CDR1 SGHRS, CDR2 YFSETQ. Assay: immunoSEQ multiplex PCR; the TCRdb copy retains only in-frame clones and omits some. The table shows about 130,000 clones, with roughly 80% occurring only once. This TCR came from a human donor with chronic lymphocytic leukemia. The rearrangement uses TRBV5-1 and TRBJ2-5, with a possible D match to TRBD1 (6 bases). This specimen was PBMCs, taken after 24 months of ibrutinib treatment. CDR3 DNA: TGCGCCAGCAGCGAAAATCCGGGACAACAAGAGACCCAGTACTTC. The encoded protein is CASSENPGQQETQYF.